In this sample, the clone carrying this T cell receptor beta chain turned up a few times. The antigen is undetermined. CDR1 is MNHNS and CDR2 is SASEGT in the germline V gene. The CDR3 is 15 residues long. V shed 7 bases and J shed 4 bases, with 19 bases lying between them. These data come from a study of regulatory T cells in long-lasting Graves disease. Study-level findings and limits: Persistent disease favored TRBV28, TRBJ1-2 and TRBJ2-5. Reduced TCR diversity was observed in persistent Graves' patients versus newly diagnosed patients.

Stated time point: newly diagnosed GD, antithyroid drugs for less than 3 months. With RNA extracted from PBMCs as input, the TCR library was made. Arm-PCR of CDR3 regions with iRepertoire HTBI primers generated TCR beta libraries. TCRdb fed the multiplex PCR reads into MiXCR, producing one record per CDR3 protein. The sample lists 420,000 or so distinct CDR3 sequences, roughly 15% seen once, with about 25% in the top ten. These sequences were also reported in another study, on T cells in Graves' hyperthyroidism and ophthalmopathy. That work adds: Graves' hyperthyroidism qualified as stable when ophthalmopathy did not progress within 18 months. Primed by the HTBI set, a first-round RT-PCR was run on the TCR CDR3.

Sequenced here: peripheral blood mononuclear cells (PBMCs), sampled at new diagnosis, from a patient treated with antithyroid drugs. The V and J genes are TRBV6-1 and TRBJ1-2; the D gene is possibly TRBD1 (6 bases). This receptor was taken from a young woman with Graves disease. The CDR3 reads CASTHGRGGSYGYTF. The CDR3 bases are TGTGCCAGCACCCACGGGCGGGGGGGCAGCTATGGCTACACCTTC.